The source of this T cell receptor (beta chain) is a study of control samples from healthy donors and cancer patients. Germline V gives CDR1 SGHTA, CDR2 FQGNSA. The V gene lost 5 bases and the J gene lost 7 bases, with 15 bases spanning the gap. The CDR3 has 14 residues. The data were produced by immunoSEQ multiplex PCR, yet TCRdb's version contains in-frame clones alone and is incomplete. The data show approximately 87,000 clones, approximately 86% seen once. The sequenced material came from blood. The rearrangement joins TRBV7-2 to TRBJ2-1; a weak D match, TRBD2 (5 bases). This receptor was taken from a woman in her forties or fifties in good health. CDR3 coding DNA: TGTGCCAGCAGCCCCACTTATGGCGGGAATGAGCAGTTCTTC. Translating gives CASSPTYGGNEQFF.